The 8 T cell receptor beta chains given below trace back to one sample, sequenced in a study of CD8+CD57+ T cells in acquired aplastic anemia. Patients included in sequencing had previously demonstrated CD8+CD57+ cell expansion by flow cytometry. TCR beta VDJ combinations and CDR3 sequences were profiled from genomic DNA. TCRdb passed the reads through MiXCR, listing each CDR3 protein once. The sample includes 190,000 or so distinct CDR3 sequences, less than 50% seen only once; the top ten take 1.8%. Sequences were obtained from sorted CD4+, CD8+, or CD8+CD57+ T cells (not recorded which) from PBMCs. The source is a human donor with aplastic anemia.

This clonotype was seen more than once but under ten times. Since a much larger clone is just one base distant, this may be a read error. The rearrangement uses TRBV5-1 and TRBJ1-2; perhaps TRBD1 as D (6 bases). Per germline, CDR1 SGHRS and CDR2 YFSETQ. The CDR3 covers 14 residues. The CDR3 region is CAGRGAAGEYGYTF. CDR3 bases: TGCGCCGGCAGGGGTGCGGCAGGGGAGTATGGCTACACCTTC.

The V and J genes are TRBV5-6 and TRBJ2-7; D ambiguous. In germline, CDR1 is SGHDT, CDR2 YYEEEE. Trimming took 2 bases from V and 1 from J, leaving 7 bases between them. The CDR3 runs to 13 residues. In nucleotides, the CDR3 is TGTGCCAGCAGCTTCTCGATATCCTACGAGCAGTACTTC. As protein: CASSFSISYEQYF. Complete variable domain (other parts from reference TRBV5-6 and TRBJ2-7): DAGVTQSPTHLIKTRGQQVTLRCSPKSGHDTVSWYQQALGQGPQFIFQYYEEEERQRGNFPDRFSGHQFPNYSSELNVNALLLGDSALYLCASSFSISYEQYFGPGTRLTVT.

The chain carries TRBV29-1 and TRBJ1-4, with TRBD1 identical over 10 bases. Germline V lookup: CDR1 SQVTM, CDR2 ANQGSEA. The CDR3 loop spans 12 amino acids. With V trimmed by 4 bases and J by 8 bases, 1 base remained unmatched. The CDR3 spells CSVGGQGEKLFF. The DNA of the CDR3 is TGCAGCGTTGGGGGACAGGGGGAAAAACTGTTTTTT.

This clonotype was seen ten or more times. The chain has TRBV7-2 and TRBJ1-1; D uncertain. CDR3 length: 13 amino acids. The ends were cut back, 1 base at V and 6 bases at J, with 9 bases in the middle. Germline CDR1 is SGHTA and CDR2 is FQGNSA. The CDR3 is CASSLGLMAEAFF. DNA of the CDR3: TGTGCCAGCAGCTTAGGGCTCATGGCTGAAGCTTTCTTT. The full variable domain, in which reference TRBV7-2 and TRBJ1-1 provide the parts outside the CDR3, is GAGVSQSPSNKVTEKGKDVELRCDPISGHTALYWYRQSLGQGLEFLIYFQGNSAPDKSGLPSDRFSAERTGGSVSTLTIQRTQQEDSAVYLCASSLGLMAEAFFGQGTRLTVV.

The rearrangement uses TRBV12-3 or TRBV12-4 and TRBJ1-5, with TRBD1 as a possible D gene (6 bases). The CDR3 extends over 16 amino acids. V lost 6 bases, J lost 0 bases, and 15 bases lay in between. The CDR3 nucleotides are TGTGCCAGCAGCCGGGGGGCAACTTATAGCAATCAGCCCCAGCATTTT. Amino acid sequence: CASSRGATYSNQPQHF.

This clonotype has at least ten counts. V and J are TRBV12-3 or TRBV12-4 and TRBJ1-5; 7 positions agree with TRBD1. CDR3 length: 15 residues. The V segment lost 4 bases and the J segment 2 bases; nucleotides outside the gene matches: 5. CDR3 sequence: CASSSPGGGNQPQHF. CDR3 coding DNA: TGTGCCAGCAGTTCTCCAGGGGGTGGCAATCAGCCCCAGCATTTT.

This clonotype was seen a few times. Here the CDR3 reads CSVQGDFRQPQHF. The CDR3 DNA reads as TGCAGCGTACAGGGAGATTTTAGACAGCCCCAGCATTTT. The chain employs TRBV29-1 and TRBJ1-5; TRBD1 might be the D (6 bases). Germline CDR1 SQVTM, CDR2 ANQGSEA. Trimming left V 6 bases short and J 7 bases short, with 16 bases between. The CDR3 has 13 residues.

The V and J genes are TRBV20-1 and TRBJ1-1; D may be TRBD1 (6 bases). This CDR3 spans 12 amino acids. The V gene's germline CDR1 is DFQATT and CDR2 SNEGSKA (reference sequence). Trimming shortened V by 7 bases and J by 3 bases, and 12 bases separated the two germline ends. The CDR3 DNA sequence: TGCAGTGTCGAAGCAGGGGACACTGAAGCTTTCTTT. This sequence encodes CSVEAGDTEAFF.